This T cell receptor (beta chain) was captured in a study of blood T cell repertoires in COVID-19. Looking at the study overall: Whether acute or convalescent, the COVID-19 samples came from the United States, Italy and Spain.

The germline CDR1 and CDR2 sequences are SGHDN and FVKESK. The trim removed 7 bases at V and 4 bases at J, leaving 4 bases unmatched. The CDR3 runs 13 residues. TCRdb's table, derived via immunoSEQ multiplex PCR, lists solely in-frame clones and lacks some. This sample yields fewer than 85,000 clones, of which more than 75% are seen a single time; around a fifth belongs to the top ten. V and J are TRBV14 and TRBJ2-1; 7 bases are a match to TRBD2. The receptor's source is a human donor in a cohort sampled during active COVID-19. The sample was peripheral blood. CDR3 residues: CASTWGGYNEQFF. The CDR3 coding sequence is TGTGCCAGCACCTGGGGGGGATACAATGAGCAGTTCTTC.